This TCR beta chain emerged from a study of blood T cell repertoires in COVID-19. In the original workflow: How many nucleated cells were present was estimated from reference gene primer amplification. The assay was immunoSEQ multiplex PCR, and TCRdb's table has in-frame clones only and misses some. V, J and clone size derive from that table, while D and trimming were established from the DNA sequence. Among 65,000 to 75,000 clones, approximately 91% were seen once, and the ten largest hold around 14%. The clonotype originates from a human donor with active COVID-19. The donor label of this sample is uncertain. Sample: peripheral blood.

The CDR3 is CASSYPPTSDEQYF. The CDR3, as DNA: TGTGCCAGCAGTTACCCCCCGACTAGCGACGAGCAGTACTTC. J is TRBJ2-7 and V is TRBV6-2 or TRBV6-3; 8 nucleotides agree with TRBD2. CDR1 is MNHEY and CDR2 is SVGEGT in the germline V gene. V was pared by 2 bases and J by 5 bases, with 5 bases of the junction left unmatched. The CDR3 sequence is 14 residues long.